These T cell receptor beta chains were read from a single sample in a study of T cells after yellow fever vaccination. TCRdb analysed the 5' RACE reads with MiXCR anew, one entry per CDR3 protein. The sample lists roughly 50,000 distinct CDR3 sequences, 7.4% seen once, with 28% in the top ten. The sequenced sample was CD8+ T cells sorted from PBMCs, obtained less than 16 days after the first yellow fever vaccination. The receptors originated from a man aged 18 to 35 who received the YFV17D yellow fever vaccine. The CDR3 runs from the conserved cysteine through the conserved F or W. D genes are given only for firm matches. Part of the rows lack a size; the others show once, few, many or a class for expanded clones.

v_call	j_call	d_call	clone_size	cdr3_nt	cdr3_aa
TRBV28	TRBJ2-3	TRBD2	-	TGTGCCAGCAGTTCCCCTAGCGGGGGGCCCGAAACGGATACGCAGTATTTT	CASSSPSGGPETDTQYF
TRBV5-1	TRBJ1-1	-	many	TGCGCCAGCAGCTCCACTGGGTGGAGGGCTGAAGCTTTCTTT	CASSSTGWRAEAFF
TRBV5-1	TRBJ2-1	-	many	TGCGCCAGCAGCTTGGTGGGGGGCTACAATGAGCAGTTCTTC	CASSLVGGYNEQFF
TRBV12-3/TRBV12-4	TRBJ1-1	-	many	TGTGCCAGCAGTTTACAGGGGCGTCTGAACACTGAAGCTTTCTTT	CASSLQGRLNTEAFF
TRBV4-2	TRBJ2-1	TRBD2	medium-sized	TGTGCCAGCAGCCAGGGGGCCGGGACTAGCCGATCCTACAATGAGCAGTTCTTC	CASSQGAGTSRSYNEQFF
TRBV5-4	TRBJ2-1	TRBD2	many	TGTGCCAGCAGCCCCACTAGCGGGGGGGTTGATGAGCAGTTCTTC	CASSPTSGGVDEQFF
TRBV10-3	TRBJ2-5	TRBD1	many	TGTGCCAACTCTCCAGGGGGTGGTGAGACCCAGTACTTC	CANSPGGGETQYF
TRBV12-3/TRBV12-4	TRBJ2-7	-	many	TGTGCCAGCAGTTTGGGGACATCCTACTACGAGCAGTACTTC	CASSLGTSYYEQYF
TRBV7-8	TRBJ2-7	-	many	TGTGCCAGCAGCTTAGCGCACAGGGATCACTACGAGCAGTACTTC	CASSLAHRDHYEQYF
TRBV7-6	TRBJ1-6	-	many	TGTGCCAGCAGCTTAGCGTCAGGCCCGTTATCACCCCTCCACTTT	CASSLASGPLSPLHF
TRBV7-2	TRBJ2-2	TRBD1	many	TGTGCCAGCAGCGGACAGGGGGCGCCGGTCCCCGCCGGGGAGCTGTTTTTT	CASSGQGAPVPAGELFF
TRBV29-1	TRBJ2-3	-	-	TGCAGCGTTAATACAGGGTCGGGGACAGATACGCAGTATTTT	CSVNTGSGTDTQYF
TRBV5-5	TRBJ2-3	-	many	TGTGCCAGCAGCTTGGATCGGGCCTCTTCCCCCCCAGATACGCAGTATTTT	CASSLDRASSPPDTQYF
TRBV5-1	TRBJ2-1	TRBD2	many	TGCGCCAGCAGCAGTAGCGGGGACTACCCTGAGCAGTTCTTC	CASSSSGDYPEQFF
TRBV5-1	TRBJ2-7	-	many	TGCGCCAGCAGCTCTACAGGCCCGCCGGGGGAGCAGTACTTC	CASSSTGPPGEQYF
TRBV3-1	TRBJ1-2	-	many	TGTGCCAGCAGCCAAGGAGCTTCGGGGGTCGGGCCTGGCTATGGCTACACCTTC	CASSQGASGVGPGYGYTF
TRBV6-6	TRBJ1-5	-	many	TGTGCCAGTGAATGGGGATGGAATCAGCCCCAGCATTTT	CASEWGWNQPQHF
TRBV4-3	TRBJ1-1	-	many	TGCGCCAGCAGCCAAGATTGGGCCTCCAGTGTGAGGACTGAAGCTTTCTTT	CASSQDWASSVRTEAFF
TRBV12-3/TRBV12-4	TRBJ2-1	TRBD1	many	TGTGCCAGCAGTTCACAGGGGAATGAGCAGTTCTTC	CASSSQGNEQFF
TRBV5-1	TRBJ1-1	-	many	TGCGCCAGCAGCTTGTCAGTGAACACTGAAGCTTTCTTT	CASSLSVNTEAFF
TRBV5-6	TRBJ2-3	-	few	TGTGCCAGCAGCTTGGTTCCCAGAGCCACAGATACGCAGTATTTT	CASSLVPRATDTQYF
TRBV6-5	TRBJ1-2	-	many	TGTGCCAGCAGCCTAACGAGGGACTATGGCTACACCTTC	CASSLTRDYGYTF
TRBV20-1	TRBJ2-3	-	many	TGCAGGGCAAGAAGAAGGGGCACAGATACGCAGTATTTT	CRARRRGTDTQYF
TRBV6-5	TRBJ1-5	-	many	TGTGCCAGCGGCTCAACAGGGAGCAATCAGCCCCAGCATTTT	CASGSTGSNQPQHF
TRBV5-4	TRBJ2-1	-	-	TGTGCCAGCAGCTTGGAGGGGCTGCGTAGTGAGCAGTTCTTC	CASSLEGLRSEQFF
TRBV29-1	TRBJ1-2	TRBD1	many	TGCAGCGTGACGGACAGGGGCGAGGTATATGGCTACACCTTC	CSVTDRGEVYGYTF
TRBV20-1	TRBJ1-4	TRBD1	-	TGCAGTGCATTGGACAGGGCGAATGAAAAACTGTTTTTT	CSALDRANEKLFF
TRBV19	TRBJ1-1	TRBD1	-	TGTGCCAGTAGTATCGGGACAGGGTTTAACACTGAAGCTTTCTTT	CASSIGTGFNTEAFF
TRBV9	TRBJ2-1	-	many	TGTGCCAGCAGCGTGGAGGGGGGGGCGGACAATGAGCAGTTCTTC	CASSVEGGADNEQFF
TRBV5-1	TRBJ1-1	-	many	TGCGCCAGCAGCTTGACCGCAGGTGAGACTGAAGCTTTCTTT	CASSLTAGETEAFF
TRBV5-1	TRBJ1-2	-	many	TGCGCCAGCAGCTTGGCCATGCGGGGCTATGGCTACACCTTC	CASSLAMRGYGYTF
TRBV6-6	TRBJ2-7	-	many	TGTGCCACCCAGAGGACAGAGGTCGGCGAGCAGTACTTC	CATQRTEVGEQYF
TRBV5-1	TRBJ2-3	-	many	TGCGCCAGCAGCTTGGGGGCAGGAAGCACAGATACGCAGTATTTT	CASSLGAGSTDTQYF
TRBV10-3	TRBJ1-1	-	many	TGTGCCATCAGTGAGTCGAAGAACACTGAAGCTTTCTTT	CAISESKNTEAFF
TRBV7-8	TRBJ2-1	-	many	TGTGCCAGCAGCCGGGGCGGGATCCAGCAGTTCTTC	CASSRGGIQQFF
TRBV5-1	TRBJ2-1	TRBD2	many	TGCGCCAGCAGCTTGTTCCAACTCACCGGACTAGCGGGGGGTTATGAGCAGTTCTTC	CASSLFQLTGLAGGYEQFF
TRBV27	TRBJ2-3	-	many	TGTGCCAGCAGTTTCTATACTGGGGTCACAGATACGCAGTATTTT	CASSFYTGVTDTQYF
TRBV13	TRBJ1-5	-	few	TGTGCCAGCAGCTCGGGAGGCAATCAGCCCCAGCATTTT	CASSSGGNQPQHF
TRBV7-6	TRBJ1-1	-	once	TGTGCCAGCAGCAGAGGGGGACCAAACACTGAAGCTTTCTTT	CASSRGGPNTEAFF
TRBV2	TRBJ2-4	-	many	TGTGCCAGCAGGGCCGGGACCCGCAAAAACATTCAGTACTTC	CASRAGTRKNIQYF
TRBV6-1	TRBJ1-5	-	many	TGTGCCAGCAGGCAGGCGCTCAATCAGCCCCAGCATTTT	CASRQALNQPQHF
TRBV12-3/TRBV12-4	TRBJ1-1	-	-	TGTGCCAGCAGTTTCGACCGGGGGAACACTGCAGCTTTCTTT	CASSFDRGNTAAFF
TRBV12-3/TRBV12-4	TRBJ2-7	TRBD2	many	TGTGCCAGCAGTTCGGTTAGCGGGGGGGCCTACGAGCAGTACTTC	CASSSVSGGAYEQYF